This T cell receptor beta chain emerged from a study of T cells in Graves' hyperthyroidism and ophthalmopathy. Study results and caveats: Model output signaled ophthalmopathy a median approximately 6 months ahead of onset. Most thyroid clonotypes expanded above 0.001 appeared in blood too.

About this clonotype: No antigen is known for it.

Amplified TCR beta CDR3 regions came from RNA transcripts. Researchers ran a first-round RT-PCR on the TCR CDR3 using the HTBI primer set. TCRdb used MiXCR to reprocess the multiplex PCR reads, holding one entry per CDR3 protein. The sample shows around 700,000 distinct CDR3 sequences, over 15% of them seen only once. Pregnant or lactating patients were excluded, as were those with uncontrolled infection or other autoimmune disease. Fresh peripheral blood, roughly 10 ml, was the source of the PBMCs. The length of the CDR3 is 15 residues. V was clipped by 0 bases and J by 4 bases, with 11 bases between them. CDR1 SGDLS and CDR2 YYNGEE come from the germline V gene.

The chain is built from TRBV9 and TRBJ2-1; D may be TRBD2 (6 bases). The sequencing input was blood. The sequence was obtained from a woman aged 45 to 65 with Graves' hyperthyroidism that later progressed to Graves' ophthalmopathy. CDR3 amino acids: CASSVVAVEYNEQFF. The CDR3 DNA follows: TGTGCCAGCAGCGTAGTAGCGGTGGAGTACAATGAGCAGTTCTTC.